This T cell receptor beta chain is from a study of shared clonotypes between healthy human individuals. Whole-study findings and limits: What naive subsets generally showed was a larger estimated richness than memory subsets showed. Non-shared clonotypes showed lower generation probabilities than clonotypes common to all four donors.

Trimming stripped 7 bases from V and 5 bases from J, with 20 bases between. CDR1 MNHEY and CDR2 SMNVEV come from the germline V gene (reference sequence). This CDR3 is built from 15 residues. Deep was the level at which the assay was run. Several immunoSEQ plates held equal portions of the genomic DNA taken from each subset. Libraries were prepared by immunoSEQ multiplex PCR; TCRdb keeps only in-frame clonotypes and omits some of them. The top ten hold more than 1.5% of the sample, which has around 2.1 million clones, approximately 94% seen once. CD45RO-negative, CCR7-selected cells formed the naive CD8 fraction, which excluded terminally differentiated effector memory CD45RA+ cells. On this clone itself: Antigen specificity is unknown.

The chain links TRBV27 to TRBJ1-1, with D possibly TRBD1 on 5 matching bases. The TCR was taken from a man aged 18 to 35 in good health. Some clones in this sample may be carry-over from other donors' samples. Sequenced sample: naive CD8+ T cells from PBMCs. The CDR3 nucleotides read TGTGCCAGCACCCCGGAGCGGGGAGGGGTGACTGAAGCTTTCTTT. This encodes CASTPERGGVTEAFF.